One sample yielded the 28 T cell receptor beta chains listed below, sequenced in a study of PD-L1 blockade in urothelial cancer. Libraries were prepared by immunoSEQ multiplex PCR; TCRdb keeps only in-frame clonotypes and omits some of them. The sample has some 24,000 clones; 84% are singletons. Here the sequenced sample was PBMCs, taken around atezolizumab (anti-PD-L1) treatment. These receptors all come from a man aged 70 or older with urothelial cancer.

The V gene is TRBV19, the J gene TRBJ2-5; D is ambiguous. V was clipped by 10 bases and J by 3 bases, with 15 bases between them. Germline V lookup: CDR1 LNHDA, CDR2 SQIVND (reference sequence). The length of the CDR3 is 13 residues. For the CDR3, the DNA is TGTGCCACTTCACAGCAATTCGAAGAGACCCAGTACTTC. This encodes CATSQQFEETQYF.

This chain uses TRBV7-2 with TRBJ1-5; D may be TRBD1 (5 bases). V shed 4 bases and J shed 2 bases, with 9 bases lying between them. There are 14 residues in the CDR3. Germline loops: CDR1 SGHTA, CDR2 FQGNSA. CDR3 loop: CASSSRVGNQPQHF. The CDR3 nucleotides are TGTGCCAGCAGCTCCAGGGTAGGCAATCAGCCCCAGCATTTT.

The J gene is TRBJ2-4, the V gene TRBV6-6; D might be TRBD1 (5 bases). Germline V gene lookup returns CDR1 MNHNY and CDR2 SVGAGI (reference sequence). CDR3 size: 15 residues. V was shortened by 6 bases and J by 0 bases, with 12 bases between the two germline ends. DNA of the CDR3: TGTGCCAGCAGATTCTCCAGGGAAGCCAAAAACATTCAGTACTTC. Residues: CASRFSREAKNIQYF.

Here the CDR3 DNA reads TGTGCCAGCTCACCGAATAGAGATACGCAGTATTTT. Translation: CASSPNRDTQYF. The J gene is TRBJ2-3, the V gene TRBV18; D is undetermined. CDR1 and CDR2 from the germline V gene are KGHSH and LQKENI. Between the trimmed V and J ends, which lost 3 bases and 5 bases, there was a span of 6 bases. The CDR3 has 12 amino acids.

The gene calls are TRBV2 and TRBJ1-2; D is undetermined. The CDR3 length is 11 residues. CDR1 and CDR2 from the germline V gene are SNHLY and FYNNEI. Trimming shortened V by 6 bases and J by 4 bases, and 6 bases separated the two germline ends. CDR3 protein: CASRASYGYTF. CDR3 nucleotide sequence: TGTGCCAGCAGGGCCAGCTATGGCTACACCTTC.

V gene TRBV2 combines with J gene TRBJ1-2, with 9 bases aligning to TRBD1. The CDR3 runs to 15 residues. J was trimmed by 0 bases and V by 4 bases; bases with no gene match: 3. Germline V gives CDR1 SNHLY, CDR2 FYNNEI. In nucleotides, the CDR3 is TGTGCCAGCAGTGCACAGGGGGCGGCTAACTATGGCTACACCTTC. This gives the protein CASSAQGAANYGYTF.

The rearrangement joins TRBV2 to TRBJ2-5; 8 nucleotides match TRBD1. V gave up 4 bases and J gave up 5 bases; unmatched junction bases: 0. Germline V lookup: CDR1 SNHLY, CDR2 FYNNEI. The CDR3 extends over 12 amino acids. The CDR3 is CASSGQGETQYF. The CDR3 DNA sequence: TGTGCCAGCAGTGGACAGGGGGAGACCCAGTACTTC.

V is TRBV5-1 and J is TRBJ1-2; D unresolved. CDR3 length: 14 residues. In germline, CDR1 is SGHRS, CDR2 YFSETQ. V was clipped by 1 base and J by 8 bases, with 15 bases between them. The chain's CDR3 is CASSLFPDRGGYTF. CDR3 coding DNA: TGCGCCAGCAGCTTGTTCCCGGACCGGGGAGGCTACACCTTC.

The chain couples TRBV18 to TRBJ2-1, with D unclear. The CDR3 loop spans 13 amino acids. Germline V gene sequence: CDR1 KGHSH, CDR2 LQKENI. V dropped 5 bases and J dropped 7 bases, with 12 bases sitting between them. In nucleotides, the CDR3 is TGTGCCAGCTCAATTGCTACGAAGAATGAGCAGTTCTTC. Its translation is CASSIATKNEQFF.

The chain couples TRBV5-6 to TRBJ1-5, with D tentatively TRBD1 (6 bases). CDR3 length: 14 amino acids. The germline V and J ends were trimmed by 4 bases and 2 bases, with 10 bases remaining between them. Germline-derived CDR1 and CDR2 are SGHDT and YYEEEE. The CDR3 coding sequence is TGTGCCAGCAGCATACGGACAGGCAATCAGCCCCAGCATTTT. Translation gives CASSIRTGNQPQHF.

In its sample, this clone was seen a few times. The V gene is TRBV9, the J gene TRBJ2-7; 8 nucleotides match TRBD2. With 2 bases clipped from V and 2 bases from J, the junction kept 12 bases outside the gene matches. From germline, CDR1 is SGDLS and CDR2 YYNGEE. CDR3 length equals 17 residues. This CDR3 is CASSVGPGLVAPYEQYF. The DNA for the CDR3 is TGTGCCAGCAGCGTGGGACCGGGACTAGTGGCTCCCTACGAGCAGTACTTC.

The chain employs TRBV29-1 and TRBJ1-5, with TRBD1 identical over 7 bases. V lost 4 bases and J lost 7; bases outside the gene matches: 7. CDR3 length equals 13 residues. The germline CDR1 and CDR2 sequences are SQVTM and ANQGSEA. Here the CDR3 reads CSVVGVTGQPQHF. The CDR3 DNA sequence: TGCAGCGTTGTCGGGGTGACAGGGCAGCCCCAGCATTTT.

Only a few counts were recorded for this clone. The chain recombines TRBV5-8 with TRBJ2-2; 12 nucleotides match TRBD2. The CDR3 is 17 amino acids. The germline V gene has CDR1 SGHTS and CDR2 YDEGEE. With V trimmed by 0 bases and J by 4 bases, 4 bases remained unmatched. CDR3 DNA: TGTGCCAGCAGCTTGGCCGGGACTAGCGGGTTCACCGGGGAGCTGTTTTTT. It translates to CASSLAGTSGFTGELFF. Combining the CDR3 with reference TRBV5-8 and TRBJ2-2 gives the whole variable domain EAGVTQSPTHLIKTRGQQATLRCSPISGHTSVYWYQQALGLGLQFLLWYDEGEERNRGNFPPRFSGRQFPNYSSELNVNALELEDSALYLCASSLAGTSGFTGELFFGEGSRLTVL.

CDR3 nucleotide sequence: TGTGCCAGCACAGATAGCGGGCCAGCGGCACAGTATTTT. It specifies CASTDSGPAAQYF. The chain combines TRBV5-4 with TRBJ2-3; 7 nucleotides match TRBD2. Per germline, CDR1 SGHNT and CDR2 YYREEE (reference sequence). V trimming: 6 bases; J trimming: 12 bases; junction bases outside the gene matches: 13. The CDR3 covers 13 residues.

The V and J genes are TRBV15 and TRBJ1-5; 7 bases line up with TRBD1. Trimming at V came to 5 bases and at J to 11 bases, leaving 9 bases not matched to a gene. CDR3 length: 13 amino acids. CDR1 is LNHNV, CDR2 YYDKDF, per germline (reference sequence). The CDR3 coding sequence is TGTGCCACCAGCTTAAGGGGGCCCGAATCCCAGCATTTT. It yields the protein CATSLRGPESQHF.

The chain carries TRBV5-1 and TRBJ1-1; TRBD1 agrees at 10 bases. Trimming took 7 bases from V and 5 from J; bases not matched to a gene: 8. The CDR3 contains 14 residues. Germline CDR1 reads SGHRS; CDR2 reads YFSETQ. CDR3 nucleotides: TGCGCCAGCCAGGGACAGGGGAGAGGAACTGAAGCTTTCTTT. Translated: CASQGQGRGTEAFF. Based on the CDR3 plus reference TRBV5-1 and TRBJ1-1, the full variable domain is KAGVTQTPRYLIKTRGQQVTLSCSPISGHRSVSWYQQTPGQGLQFLFEYFSETQRNKGNFPGRFSGRQFSNSRSEMNVSTLELGDSALYLCASQGQGRGTEAFFGQGTRLTVV.

This clone was observed a handful of times. The chain combines TRBV19 with TRBJ2-7, with 15 positions matching TRBD2. This CDR3 is built from 16 residues. Trimming cost V 4 bases and J 5 bases; bases outside gene matches: 6. CDR1 is LNHDA, CDR2 SQIVND, per germline (reference sequence). CDR3 amino acids: CASSRGTSGRIHEQYF. The CDR3 bases are TGTGCCAGTAGTAGAGGGACTAGCGGGAGGATCCACGAGCAGTACTTC.

This clone was recorded once. The chain combines TRBV2 with TRBJ2-4, with D tentatively TRBD1 (6 bases). CDR1 SNHLY and CDR2 FYNNEI come from the germline V gene. V lost 3 bases and J lost 13, with 13 bases in between. This CDR3 comprises 12 residues. CDR3 DNA: TGTGCCAGCAGTGAGTGGCAAACAGGGCAGTACTTC. This translates into CASSEWQTGQYF.

V usage is TRBV5-1 and J usage is TRBJ2-2; 7 nucleotides align to TRBD1. The germline gives CDR1 SGHRS, CDR2 YFSETQ. The CDR3 has 15 amino acids. V shed 4 bases and J 4 bases; nucleotides not matched to a gene: 7. Written as DNA, the CDR3 is TGCGCCAGCAGCGTCGACAGGGTGGCCACCGGGGAGCTGTTTTTT. It translates to CASSVDRVATGELFF.

The chain links TRBV2 to TRBJ1-6; D unclear. The CDR3 contains 12 residues. Trimming removed 4 bases from V and 9 bases from J, with 7 bases in between. The germline V gene has CDR1 SNHLY and CDR2 FYNNEI. CDR3: CASSGRVSPLHF. For the CDR3, the DNA is TGTGCCAGCAGTGGGCGGGTTTCACCCCTCCACTTT.

The V gene is TRBV27, the J gene TRBJ1-5, with 8 bases matching TRBD1. CDR1 and CDR2 from the germline V gene are MNHEY and SMNVEV (reference sequence). CDR3 length equals 14 residues. V gave up 6 bases and J gave up 4 bases; unmatched junction bases: 5. CDR3 protein: CASSSTGGNQPQHF. In nucleotides, the CDR3 is TGTGCCAGCAGCTCAACAGGGGGGAATCAGCCCCAGCATTTT.

The chain has TRBV10-2 and TRBJ2-7; no reliable D call. The CDR3 spans 11 residues. The germline V gene has CDR1 WSHSY and CDR2 SAAADI. Trimming shortened V by 5 bases and J by 4 bases, and 6 bases separated the two germline ends. The CDR3 spells CASSPAYEQYF. The CDR3 region has the DNA TGCGCCAGCAGTCCTGCGTACGAGCAGTACTTC.

The chain uses TRBV6-5 and TRBJ1-1, with D possibly matching TRBD1 (5 bases). Per the germline V gene, CDR1 is MNHEY and CDR2 is SVGAGI. V gave up 6 bases and J gave up 0 bases, with 11 bases separating them. The CDR3 consists of 14 residues. CDR3 DNA sequence: TGTGCCAGCAGGACAGTCTCCGTGAACACTGAAGCTTTCTTT. This gives the protein CASRTVSVNTEAFF.

The chain is built from TRBV11-2 and TRBJ2-7; 11 nucleotides align to TRBD2. The V gene end was trimmed by 5 bases and the J gene end by 1 base; junction bases not matched to a gene: 1. The CDR3 sequence is 14 residues long. Germline CDR1 and CDR2: SGHAT and FQNNGV. CDR3 nucleotide sequence: TGTGCCAGCAGCCGACTAGCGGGGTCCTACGAGCAGTACTTC. It is translated as CASSRLAGSYEQYF. The whole variable domain, remainder taken from reference TRBV11-2 and TRBJ2-7, is EAGVAQSPRYKIIEKRQSVAFWCNPISGHATLYWYQQILGQGPKLLIQFQNNGVVDDSQLPKDRFSAERLKGVDSTLKIQPAKLEDSAVYLCASSRLAGSYEQYFGPGTRLTVT.

The chain has TRBV5-1 and TRBJ2-5; D is perhaps TRBD1 (6 bases). Germline CDR1 is SGHRS and CDR2 is YFSETQ. Trimming took off 2 bases at V and 5 bases at J, with 13 bases between the two ends. This CDR3 is 14 amino acids long. CDR3 sequence: CASSFWGLLETQYF. The CDR3 DNA sequence: TGCGCCAGCAGCTTTTGGGGGCTGTTGGAGACCCAGTACTTC.

The rearrangement links TRBV14 to TRBJ2-7; D is possibly TRBD1 (6 bases). This CDR3 contains 14 residues. Germline CDR1 reads SGHDN; CDR2 reads FVKESK. V gave up 4 bases and J gave up 6 bases, with 16 bases separating them. In DNA form, the CDR3 reads TGTGCCAGCAGCCCCCTAGGGACATCGGGCGAGCAGTACTTC. It encodes CASSPLGTSGEQYF.

The V call is TRBV9, the J call TRBJ2-5, with 9 nucleotides matching TRBD1. V was pared by 0 bases and J by 5 bases, with 8 bases of the junction left unmatched. The CDR3 has 16 amino acids. CDR1 and CDR2 from the germline V gene are SGDLS and YYNGEE. The CDR3 loop reads CASSVDPTGGGETQYF. The CDR3 DNA reads TGTGCCAGCAGCGTAGACCCGACAGGGGGAGGGGAGACCCAGTACTTC.

V gene TRBV19 combines with J gene TRBJ2-1; 9 bases line up with TRBD2. The CDR3 loop spans 15 amino acids. Per the germline V gene, CDR1 is LNHDA and CDR2 is SQIVND (reference sequence). Trimming at V came to 4 bases and at J to 4 bases, leaving 5 bases not matched to a gene. The CDR3 region is CASSTLAGAYNEQFF. The CDR3 nucleotides read TGTGCCAGTAGTACTTTAGCGGGAGCGTACAATGAGCAGTTCTTC.